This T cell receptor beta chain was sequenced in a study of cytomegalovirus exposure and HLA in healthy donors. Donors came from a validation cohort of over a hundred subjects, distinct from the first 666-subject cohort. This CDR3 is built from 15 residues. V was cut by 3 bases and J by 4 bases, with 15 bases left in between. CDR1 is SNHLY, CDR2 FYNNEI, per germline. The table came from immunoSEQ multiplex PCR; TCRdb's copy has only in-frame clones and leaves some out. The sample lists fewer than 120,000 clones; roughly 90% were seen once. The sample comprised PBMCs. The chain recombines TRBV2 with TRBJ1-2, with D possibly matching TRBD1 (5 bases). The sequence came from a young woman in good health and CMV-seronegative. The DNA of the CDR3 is TGTGCCAGCAGTGATGCCAGGGAGGTTGGCTATGGCTACACCTTC. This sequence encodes CASSDAREVGYGYTF.